This T cell receptor (beta chain) was identified during a study of blood T cell repertoires in COVID-19 (dated by TCRdb to about 2020). In the study overall: Samples from collaborators originated in the United States, Italy and Spain and spanned both the acute and convalescent phases of COVID-19. Where available, HLA class I and class II types were obtained from metadata supplied by the sample provider rather than from assay-based typing. Nearly every sample came with metadata listing a de-identified subject ID, COVID-19 status, age in years and sex. The samples were drawn from the first 160 participants of the ongoing ImmuneRACE study and from some 1,300 subjects provided by 6 global collaborators. The prospective study material was composed of cDNA or gDNA derived from T cells, B-cell-depleted T cells, or PBMCs. The repertoires were made available in a free public database intended to serve as a resource for research on the immune response to SARS-CoV-2. Deeply sampled blood TCRbeta repertoires from subjects exposed to, actively infected with, or recovered from COVID-19 were included in the dataset.

TCRbeta CDR3 regions were amplified from genomic DNA using the immunoSEQ Assay, a bias-controlled multiplex PCR. The published analysis was carried out like this. The number of nucleated cells in each sample was estimated by amplification of reference gene primers within the assay. Sequence reads were collapsed and filtered to measure the absolute abundance of every unique TCRbeta CDR3 rearrangement. For each sample, productive Simpson clonality was calculated as the square root of Simpson's diversity index across productive rearrangements. TCRdb obtained this table from immuneACCESS and retained in-frame rearrangements with V and J assigned. These tables miss some clones; where compared with another copy, unresolved V genes account for less than half of the shortfall, and the remainder is unexplained. That table supplies the V and J calls and clone size; D and trimming were determined from the DNA. The sample table contains over 200,000 clones; only one count was recorded for about nine tenths of them. Clones ranked in the top ten supply roughly 5.7% of the sample.

The CDR3 covers 13 residues, taking in both the cysteine and the phenylalanine. The retained sequence is limited to the CDR3, 39 bases, with the frame set at the first base. The CDR1 and CDR2 encoded by the germline V gene are SGHNT and YENEEA. For this chain, trimming is 4 bases at the V end and 7 bases at the J end, and the number of junction bases without a gene match is 5. Collaborating institutions collected whole blood in K2EDTA tubes following their own protocols. For TCRbeta analysis, collaborators shipped samples in one of three forms: frozen whole blood, isolated PBMCs, or DNA extracted from either of those sample types. The paper's findings and limits, for the study overall: The amount of clinical and demographic metadata varied by source and participant and was provided uncurated.

Note on this clone: The target of this receptor is not known. Base qualities are not provided; no much larger clone lies one nucleotide away.

This receptor chain uses TRBV11-3 and TRBJ2-7; TRBD1 matches 9 bases in the middle. Sequencing used peripheral blood. The sequence was collected from an older man with acute or convalescent COVID-19. This receptor carries the CDR3 CASSWGTGQEQYF. The nucleotide sequence is TGTGCCAGCAGCTGGGGGACAGGGCAAGAGCAGTACTTC.